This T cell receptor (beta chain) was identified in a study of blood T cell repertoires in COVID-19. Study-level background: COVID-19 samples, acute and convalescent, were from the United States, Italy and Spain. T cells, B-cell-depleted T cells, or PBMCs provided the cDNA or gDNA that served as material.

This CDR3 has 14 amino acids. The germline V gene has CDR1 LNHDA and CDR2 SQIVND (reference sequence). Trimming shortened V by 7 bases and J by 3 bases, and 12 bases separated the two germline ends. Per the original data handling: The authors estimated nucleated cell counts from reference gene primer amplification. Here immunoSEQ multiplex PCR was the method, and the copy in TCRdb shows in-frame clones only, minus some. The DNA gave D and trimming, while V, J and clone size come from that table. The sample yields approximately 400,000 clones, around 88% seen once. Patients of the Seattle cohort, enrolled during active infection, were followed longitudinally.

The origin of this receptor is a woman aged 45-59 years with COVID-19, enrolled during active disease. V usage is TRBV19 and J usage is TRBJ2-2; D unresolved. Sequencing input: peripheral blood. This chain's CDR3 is CASNPRRDTGELFF. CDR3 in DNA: TGTGCCAGTAACCCCCGACGGGACACCGGGGAGCTGTTTTTT.